Below are 17 T cell receptor beta chains sequenced from a single sample in a study of cytomegalovirus exposure and HLA in healthy donors. Primers for the PCR totalled 60 Vbeta and 13 Jbeta. Assay used: immunoSEQ multiplex PCR; TCRdb lists only in-frame clones, some missing. The data contain roughly 100,000 clones, roughly a tenth of them singletons. Specimen: PBMCs. These receptors were obtained from a man aged 40-50 years in good health and CMV-seropositive.

The chain recombines TRBV11-2 with TRBJ2-3; D ambiguous. Germline values: CDR1 SGHAT, CDR2 FQNNGV. The ends were cut back, 3 bases at V and 3 bases at J, with 10 bases in the middle. This CDR3 region has 14 residues. The CDR3 protein is CASSFGPWTDTQYF. DNA of the CDR3: TGTGCCAGCAGCTTTGGGCCGTGGACAGATACGCAGTATTTT.

This clone has just a few counts. The chain recombines TRBV7-8 with TRBJ2-2, with 7 bases lining up with TRBD1. Germline V gives CDR1 SGHVS, CDR2 FQNEAQ. V was clipped by 3 bases and J by 6 bases; unmatched bases: 10. The CDR3 has 16 residues. The CDR3, as DNA: TGTGCCAGCAGCTTCCGGGACAGCGTGCTCTCCGGGGAGCTGTTTTTT. Translated: CASSFRDSVLSGELFF.

This clone appeared a few times. The rearrangement uses TRBV19 and TRBJ2-7, with a weak D call TRBD2 (5 bases). Germline-derived CDR1 and CDR2 are LNHDA and SQIVND (reference sequence). V was pared by 4 bases and J by 3 bases, with 10 bases between. This CDR3 has 13 amino acids. The CDR3 loop is CASSSVAGYEQYF. The CDR3 DNA reads TGTGCCAGTAGTAGCGTTGCGGGCTACGAGCAGTACTTC.

This clone was recorded a few times. Here the CDR3 DNA reads TGTGCCAGCAGTGAACTATATGAGCAGTTCTTC. The encoded protein is CASSELYEQFF. The chain has TRBV25-1 and TRBJ2-1; D unresolved. V was shortened by 2 bases and J by 8 bases, with 4 bases between the two germline ends. Germline CDR1 MGHDK, CDR2 SYGVNS. The CDR3 covers 11 residues.

The chain couples TRBV7-2 to TRBJ2-1; TRBD2 matches at 9 bases. The germline V gene has CDR1 SGHTA and CDR2 FQGNSA. With 3 bases clipped from V and 0 bases from J, the junction kept 3 bases outside the gene matches. This CDR3 is built from 16 residues. The chain's CDR3 is CASSFSSGNSYNEQFF. The CDR3 DNA is TGTGCCAGCAGCTTCTCTAGCGGGAACTCCTACAATGAGCAGTTCTTC.

This chain uses TRBV5-1 with TRBJ2-1; 11 bases align to TRBD2. The CDR3 covers 16 residues. J was trimmed by 6 bases and V by 2 bases; bases with no gene match: 7. CDR1 is SGHRS and CDR2 is YFSETQ in the germline V gene. The CDR3 loop is CASSLLAGVGSNEQFF. The CDR3 DNA reads TGCGCCAGCAGCTTACTAGCGGGAGTAGGAAGCAATGAGCAGTTCTTC.

The chain links TRBV15 to TRBJ2-5; D is undetermined. Trimming removed 0 bases at V and 0 bases at J, with 8 bases between. The CDR3 sequence is 15 residues long. In germline, CDR1 is LNHNV, CDR2 YYDKDF (reference sequence). CDR3 bases: TGTGCCACCAGCAGAGATTCCGCGAACCAAGAGACCCAGTACTTC. Protein product: CATSRDSANQETQYF.

This clone was found a few times. J is TRBJ1-2 and V is TRBV28; 10 bases agree with TRBD1. Trimming cost V 3 bases and J 2 bases; bases outside gene matches: 3. This CDR3 has 15 residues. Germline lookup yields CDR1 MDHEN and CDR2 SYDVKM. The CDR3 loop reads CASSLGTGENYGYTF. The CDR3 bases are TGTGCCAGCAGTTTGGGGACAGGGGAGAACTATGGCTACACCTTC.

This clone was counted only a few times. The chain is built from TRBV12-5 and TRBJ1-3; 7 bases align to TRBD1. Germline CDR1 LGHNT, CDR2 FRNRAP. This CDR3 is 14 amino acids long. V was pared by 6 bases and J by 2 bases, with 4 bases of the junction left unmatched. The DNA for the CDR3 is TGTGCTAGTGGCAAGGACAGGCCTGGAAACACCATATATTTT. Amino acid sequence: CASGKDRPGNTIYF.

This clone turned up a few times. The rearrangement joins TRBV4-2 to TRBJ2-3, with 10 positions matching TRBD2. CDR3 length: 16 residues. J gave up 5 bases and V 0 bases, and 5 bases lay outside the gene matches. Germline V gene data show CDR1 as LGHNA and CDR2 as YNFKEQ. The CDR3 reads CASSQESGRAIDTQYF. CDR3 DNA sequence: TGTGCCAGCAGCCAAGAAAGCGGGAGGGCCATAGATACGCAGTATTTT.

This clone was seen more than once but under ten times. The chain links TRBV5-1 to TRBJ2-6, with 8 bases identical to TRBD1. Germline lookup yields CDR1 SGHRS and CDR2 YFSETQ. The V gene end was trimmed by 4 bases and the J gene end by 0 bases; junction bases not matched to a gene: 9. CDR3 length: 18 amino acids. The CDR3 region has the DNA TGCGCCAGCAGCCTGATCGGGACAGGACCCTCTGGGGCCAACGTCCTGACTTTC. Its protein product is CASSLIGTGPSGANVLTF.

This clone appeared a few times. V usage is TRBV25-1 and J usage is TRBJ2-7, with a weak D call TRBD2 (7 bases). From germline, CDR1 is MGHDK and CDR2 SYGVNS. This CDR3 has 13 residues. V lost 10 bases and J lost 4, with 17 bases in between. Here the CDR3 reads CATSFRGGYEQYF. In DNA, the CDR3 is TGTGCCACTTCATTCAGGGGAGGGTACGAGCAGTACTTC.

Concerning this clone itself: This sample also contains other DNA sequences that code for the same CDR3. V is TRBV7-9 and J is TRBJ2-1, with D unresolved. Trimming cost V 3 bases and J 5 bases, with 11 bases left between them. This CDR3 is built from 14 residues. CDR1 is SEHNR and CDR2 is FQNEAQ in the germline V gene (reference sequence). This CDR3 reads CASSFGGRNNEQFF. The DNA for the CDR3 is TGTGCCAGCAGCTTCGGCGGCAGAAACAATGAGCAGTTCTTC.

V gene TRBV7-9 combines with J gene TRBJ2-2, with 8 positions matching TRBD2. This CDR3 spans 16 amino acids. Unmatched junction bases numbered 6, after V lost 3 bases and J lost 3 bases. In germline, CDR1 is SEHNR, CDR2 FQNEAQ (reference sequence). The CDR3 reads CASSFSTGRDTGELFF. CDR3 coding DNA: TGTGCCAGCAGCTTTTCCACCGGGAGGGACACCGGGGAGCTGTTTTTT.

The rearrangement joins TRBV12-5 to TRBJ1-3; D unclear. Trimming took 5 bases from V and 4 from J, leaving 6 bases between them. The germline V gene has CDR1 LGHNT and CDR2 FRNRAP. This CDR3 contains 12 residues. CDR3 in DNA: TGTGCTAGTGGTAGCTACGGAAACACCATATATTTT. Amino acids: CASGSYGNTIYF.

The rearrangement joins TRBV27 to TRBJ2-1, with D possibly being TRBD1 (5 bases). Germline V lookup: CDR1 MNHEY, CDR2 SMNVEV (reference sequence). This CDR3 spans 13 amino acids. Trimming took 0 bases from V and 10 from J, leaving 10 bases between them. For the CDR3, the DNA is TGTGCCAGCAGTTTATCGGACCGGACAGAGCAGTTCTTC. Translated: CASSLSDRTEQFF.

This clone occurred a few times. This chain links TRBV27 with TRBJ1-1; tentative D call: TRBD1 (6 bases). The CDR3 runs 15 residues. Trimming removed 2 bases at V and 0 bases at J, with 10 bases between. Germline CDR1 is MNHEY and CDR2 is SMNVEV (reference sequence). CDR3 nucleotide sequence: TGTGCCAGCAGTTTACGGACAGCTATGAACACTGAAGCTTTCTTT. Protein sequence: CASSLRTAMNTEAFF.